The 15 T cell receptor beta chains below all came from one sample that was sequenced in a study of molecular identifiers for immune sequencing clone quantification. TCRdb reanalysed the PCR reads using MiXCR and keeps one entry per CDR3 protein. The sample has some 590,000 distinct CDR3 sequences, roughly 27% seen once; the top ten hold approximately 0.75%. Material for sequencing was naive CD8+ T cells from blood, with Jurkat cell RNA spiked in. Documented subset: FACS-sorted CD8+CD4-CCR7+CD45RA+ naive T cells. All receptors come from a human donor in good health. Some libraries in this study had Jurkat cell RNA spiked in.

This chain connects TRBV4-3 to TRBJ2-7; the D gene could be TRBD1 or TRBD2 (5 bases each). The V end lost 3 bases, the J end lost 4 bases, and 25 bases lay between the germline ends. This CDR3 comprises 18 residues. Germline V gene data show CDR1 as LGHNA and CDR2 as YSLEER. CDR3 region: CASSQGLTSWGLQYEQYF. In nucleotides, the CDR3 is TGCGCCAGCAGCCAGGGTTTGACCAGCTGGGGGTTGCAGTACGAGCAGTACTTC.

This clonotype was detected many times. The genes are TRBV29-1 and TRBJ1-1; TRBD1 is a possible D gene (5 bases). Germline loops: CDR1 SQVTM, CDR2 ANQGSEA. This CDR3 is 15 amino acids long. The V end lost 3 bases, the J end lost 0 bases, and 14 bases lay between the germline ends. This CDR3 reads CSVESGRLMNTEAFF. DNA for the CDR3: TGCAGCGTTGAGTCGGGGCGCCTTATGAACACTGAAGCTTTCTTT.

This clonotype was counted once. A clone one base away is much larger, so this may be a read error. CDR3 sequence reads: CASSQTAGAYYERYF. CDR3 bases: TGCGCCAGCAGCCAGACCGCCGGGGCCTACTACGAGCGGTACTTC. This sequence joins TRBV4-3 and TRBJ2-7; D tentatively reads TRBD1 or TRBD2 (5 bases each). The CDR3 is made up of 15 amino acids. Germline V CDR1 and CDR2: LGHNA, YSLEER.

The CDR3 spells CASSPPEHYEQYF. CDR3 sequence (DNA): TGTGCCAGCAGCCCTCCAGAGCACTACGAGCAGTACTTC. The chain couples TRBV4-2 to TRBJ2-7; D gene unclear. Trimming removed 4 bases from V and 3 bases from J, with 10 bases in between. The germline V gene encodes CDR1 LGHNA and CDR2 YNFKEQ. The length of the CDR3 is 13 residues.

This chain joins TRBV2 and TRBJ1-4; D gene uncertain. Trimming took off 2 bases at V and 7 bases at J, with 11 bases between the two ends. Germline V lookup: CDR1 SNHLY, CDR2 FYNNEI. The CDR3 runs to 14 residues. This CDR3 is CASSELGGSEKLFF. In nucleotides, the CDR3 is TGTGCCAGCAGTGAACTCGGAGGTAGTGAAAAACTGTTTTTT. The complete variable domain, with remaining parts taken from reference TRBV2 and TRBJ1-4, reads EPEVTQTPSHQVTQMGQEVILRCVPISNHLYFYWYRQILGQKVEFLVSFYNNEISEKSEIFDDQFSVERPDGSNFTLKIRSTKLEDSAMYFCASSELGGSEKLFFGSGTQLSVL.

This clonotype was found many times. This rearrangement joins TRBV5-1 to TRBJ2-3; 13 bases fit TRBD2. Trimming cost V 3 bases and J 2 bases; bases outside gene matches: 12. Per the germline V gene, CDR1 is SGHRS and CDR2 is YFSETQ. The CDR3 spans 19 residues. CDR3 coding DNA: TGCGCCAGCAGCTACTTCCTCGGGACTAGCGGGGCTACCACAGATACGCAGTATTTT. As protein: CASSYFLGTSGATTDTQYF.

This clonotype was seen only a few times. The chain has TRBV19 and TRBJ2-1; 11 bases line up with TRBD1. This CDR3 contains 16 residues. The ends lost 1 base at V and 1 base at J; junction bases unmatched: 0. CDR1 LNHDA and CDR2 SQIVND come from the germline V gene (reference sequence). In DNA, the CDR3 is TGTGCCAGTAGTATAGGGGACAGGGGGTCCTACAATGAGCAGTTCTTC. Protein sequence: CASSIGDRGSYNEQFF.

This chain connects TRBV12-3 or TRBV12-4 to TRBJ2-7; either TRBD1 or TRBD2 may supply D (6 bases each). The CDR3 sequence is 15 residues long. The germline V and J ends were trimmed by 2 bases and 7 bases, with 18 bases remaining between them. As DNA, the CDR3 is TGTGCCAGCAGTTTATCGGGGGCCGGGCTAGGGGAGCAGTACTTC. This codes for CASSLSGAGLGEQYF.

The sample holds a few counts of this clonotype. This chain uses TRBV15 with TRBJ1-5; possibly TRBD1 for D (5 bases). The V end lost 3 bases, the J end lost 5 bases, and 14 bases lay between the germline ends. Germline assignment: CDR1 LNHNV and CDR2 YYDKDF (reference sequence). This CDR3 is 15 amino acids long. CDR3 protein: CATSRGSGDYQPQHF. DNA for the CDR3: TGTGCCACCAGCAGGGGTTCGGGGGACTATCAGCCCCAGCATTTT.

This clonotype has more than one count but fewer than ten. The chain couples TRBV19 to TRBJ2-1, with 9 bases aligning to TRBD1. The CDR3 has 15 amino acids. Losses at the gene ends were 3 bases for V and 9 bases for J; bases not matched to a gene: 9. In germline, CDR1 is LNHDA, CDR2 SQIVND (reference sequence). The chain's CDR3 is CASSIWTGESAEQFF. For the CDR3, the DNA is TGTGCCAGTAGTATCTGGACAGGGGAGTCTGCTGAGCAGTTCTTC.

This clonotype has just one count. Being one base from a much bigger clone, this may be a read error. The chain couples TRBV30 to TRBJ2-1; 8 bases line up with TRBD2. CDR1 and CDR2 from the germline V gene are GTSNPN and SVGIG (reference sequence). With 5 bases clipped from V and 5 bases from J, the junction kept 8 bases outside the gene matches. The CDR3 loop spans 14 amino acids. Here the CDR3 DNA reads TGTGCCTGGGTCCGGACTAGCCCCAACAATGAGCAGTTCTTC. It codes for CAWVRTSPNNEQFF.

The chain links TRBV19 to TRBJ1-6; D not resolved. Germline lookup yields CDR1 LNHDA and CDR2 SQIVND (reference sequence). This CDR3 is 13 amino acids long. V shed 3 bases and J shed 7 bases, with 7 bases lying between them. The CDR3 DNA reads TGTGCCAGTAGTATCTTTGGGAATTCACCCCTCCACTTT. Translated: CASSIFGNSPLHF.

The chain employs TRBV6-1 and TRBJ2-7; 9 bases align to TRBD1. With 6 bases clipped from V and 7 bases from J, the junction kept 7 bases outside the gene matches. There are 13 residues in the CDR3. Germline V gene sequence: CDR1 MNHNS, CDR2 SASEGT. The CDR3 sequence: CASRKTGGGEQYF. Here the CDR3 DNA reads TGTGCCAGCAGAAAAACAGGGGGCGGGGAGCAGTACTTC.

This clonotype was counted ten times or more. The chain links TRBV14 to TRBJ2-3; no clear D gene. Per germline, CDR1 SGHDN and CDR2 FVKESK. CDR3 length: 15 residues. V lost 1 base to trimming and J lost 0 bases, with 8 bases between them. The CDR3 bases are TGTGCCAGCAGCCAAGCGGAGTCTAGCACAGATACGCAGTATTTT. It codes for CASSQAESSTDTQYF.

This clonotype was detected many times. The rearrangement joins TRBV25-1 to TRBJ2-7, with 9 bases lining up with TRBD2. V dropped 3 bases and J dropped 1; count of bases not matched to a gene: 7. Germline values: CDR1 MGHDK, CDR2 SYGVNS. This CDR3 region has 16 residues. CDR3 region: CASSDHSGSSSYEQYF. In nucleotides, the CDR3 is TGTGCCAGCAGTGACCATAGCGGGAGTTCATCCTACGAGCAGTACTTC.